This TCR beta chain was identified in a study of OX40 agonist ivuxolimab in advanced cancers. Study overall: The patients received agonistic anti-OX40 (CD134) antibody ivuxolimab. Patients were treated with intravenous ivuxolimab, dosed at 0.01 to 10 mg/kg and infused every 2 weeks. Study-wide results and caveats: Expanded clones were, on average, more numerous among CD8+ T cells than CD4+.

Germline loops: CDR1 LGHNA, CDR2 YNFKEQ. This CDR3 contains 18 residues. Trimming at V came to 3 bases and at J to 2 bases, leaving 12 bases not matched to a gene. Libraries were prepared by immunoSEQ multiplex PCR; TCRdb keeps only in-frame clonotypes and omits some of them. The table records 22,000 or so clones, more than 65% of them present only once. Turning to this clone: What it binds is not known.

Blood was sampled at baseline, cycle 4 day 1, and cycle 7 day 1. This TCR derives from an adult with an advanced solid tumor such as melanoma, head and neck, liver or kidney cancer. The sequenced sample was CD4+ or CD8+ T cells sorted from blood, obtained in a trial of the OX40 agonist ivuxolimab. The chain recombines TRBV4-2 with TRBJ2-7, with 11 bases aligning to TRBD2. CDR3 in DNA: TGTGCCAGCAGCCAGGGGATCTCGACTAGCGGGAAAACCTACGAGCAGTACTTC. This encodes CASSQGISTSGKTYEQYF.